This T cell receptor (beta chain) was recorded in a study of neoadjuvant anti-PD-1 for oral cavity cancer. At the level of the study: Non-progressing patients received a fourth nivolumab dose near day 43, then surgery on days 50-56. Study-wide results and caveats: Pretreatment Treg/Th17 ratio correlated inversely with post-treatment tumor clonality. TCR analyses covered only a few patients per response group.

Trimming removed 0 bases at V and 4 bases at J, with 8 bases between. The length of the CDR3 is 14 residues. Germline lookup yields CDR1 SGHAT and CDR2 FQNNGV. TCRdb's table, derived via immunoSEQ multiplex PCR, lists solely in-frame clones and lacks some. The sample carries 9,000 to 13,000 clones, around 50% recorded once. On this clone itself: Its antigen is unknown.

This chain joins TRBV11-2 and TRBJ2-3; the D is unclear. The sequencing here drew on tumor tissue, taken before nivolumab (anti-PD-1) treatment. This clonotype was obtained from a person aged 35 to 85 with oral cavity squamous cell carcinoma. CDR3: CASSLDIRADTQYF. Here the CDR3 DNA reads TGTGCCAGCAGCTTAGATATAAGGGCAGATACGCAGTATTTT.